This passage covers 20 T cell receptor beta chains from one sample sequenced in a study of graft-versus-host responses after intestinal transplantation. TCRdb's table, derived via immunoSEQ multiplex PCR, lists solely in-frame clones and lacks some. The data contain about 19,000 clones, around 39% of them singletons. This specimen was alloreactive CD4+ T cells from a mixed lymphocyte reaction culture, taken before intestinal transplant. Subset described: CFSE-low proliferating T cells sorted from roughly 6-day pre-transplant mixed lymphocyte reaction (GvH or HvG direction). The receptors stem from a human patient who received an intestinal transplant.

The V and J genes are TRBV7-9 and TRBJ2-5; D is unresolved. CDR1 is SEHNR, CDR2 FQNEAQ, per germline (reference sequence). Trimming removed 5 bases at V and 7 bases at J, with 14 bases between. The CDR3 has 13 residues. CDR3 sequence: CASSLETPGTQYF. CDR3 nucleotides: TGTGCCAGCAGCCTAGAAACCCCGGGGACCCAGTACTTC. The complete variable domain, with remaining parts taken from reference TRBV7-9 and TRBJ2-5, reads DTGVSQNPRHKITKRGQNVTFRCDPISEHNRLYWYRQTLGQGPEFLTYFQNEAQLEKSRLLSDRFSAERPKGSFSTLEIQRTEQGDSAMYLCASSLETPGTQYFGPGTRLLVL.

The chain employs TRBV4-2 and TRBJ2-1; TRBD2 might be the D (6 bases). Germline lookup yields CDR1 LGHNA and CDR2 YNFKEQ. There are 16 residues in the CDR3. The ends were cut back, 0 bases at V and 7 bases at J, with 16 bases in the middle. CDR3 nucleotide sequence: TGTGCCAGCAGCCAAGATATTAGGAGGGCGAGGAATGAGCAGTTCTTC. Amino acid sequence: CASSQDIRRARNEQFF.

The J gene is TRBJ2-3, the V gene TRBV6-1, with D perhaps TRBD2 (5 bases). Germline CDR1 and CDR2: MNHNS and SASEGT. V gave up 6 bases and J gave up 2 bases, with 12 bases separating them. CDR3 length: 14 amino acids. CDR3 protein: CASRRTGFTDTQYF. The CDR3 coding sequence is TGTGCCAGCAGAAGGACTGGCTTCACAGATACGCAGTATTTT.

A few counts support this clone. V gene TRBV5-5 combines with J gene TRBJ1-6; TRBD1 might be the D (6 bases). The germline V gene has CDR1 SGHKS and CDR2 YYEKEE (reference sequence). The length of the CDR3 is 14 residues. The germline V and J ends were trimmed by 3 bases and 3 bases, with 7 bases remaining between them. The DNA for the CDR3 is TGTGCCAGCAGCTCGGGACACTATAATTCACCCCTCCACTTT. Translated, it gives CASSSGHYNSPLHF.

V is TRBV27 and J is TRBJ2-3; TRBD2 agrees at 7 bases. V trimming: 7 bases; J trimming: 6 bases; junction bases outside the gene matches: 13. Germline V CDR1 and CDR2: MNHEY, SMNVEV (reference sequence). The CDR3 is 15 residues long. Here the CDR3 reads CASKPGGGTMDTQYF. The DNA for the CDR3 is TGTGCCAGCAAGCCAGGCGGGGGTACTATGGATACGCAGTATTTT.

This clone was found a few times. CDR3 in amino acids: CASSVRARLGYTF. The DNA of the CDR3 is TGTGCCAGCAGCGTCCGGGCCAGACTCGGCTACACCTTC. This chain uses TRBV11-2 with TRBJ1-2; D ambiguous. CDR3 length: 13 residues. V lost 5 bases, J lost 8 bases, and 15 bases lay in between. Germline lookup yields CDR1 SGHAT and CDR2 FQNNGV.

The gene calls are TRBV11-2 and TRBJ2-1, with TRBD2 matching 8 bases. This CDR3 has 15 amino acids. V was clipped by 1 base and J by 6 bases; unmatched bases: 5. CDR1 and CDR2 from the germline V gene are SGHAT and FQNNGV. In nucleotides, the CDR3 is TGTGCCAGCAGCTTAGGAGGGACTAGAGGCAATGAGCAGTTCTTC. This codes for CASSLGGTRGNEQFF.

The V call is TRBV29-1, the J call TRBJ2-1; 12 bases align to TRBD2. Trimming took 6 bases from V and 3 from J; bases not matched to a gene: 9. Germline CDR1 is SQVTM and CDR2 is ANQGSEA. The length of the CDR3 is 16 residues. The CDR3 loop is CSVRKRGLAGYNEQFF. Written as DNA, the CDR3 is TGCAGCGTACGTAAAAGGGGACTAGCGGGCTACAATGAGCAGTTCTTC.

The count of this clone is one. This chain uses TRBV27 with TRBJ1-2; tentative D call: TRBD1 (6 bases). CDR3 length equals 16 residues. Trimming removed 4 bases at V and 6 bases at J, with 21 bases between. The germline V gene encodes CDR1 MNHEY and CDR2 SMNVEV (reference sequence). CDR3 amino acids: CASSSGAGTHFNGYTF. The CDR3 DNA sequence: TGTGCCAGCAGTTCAGGGGCAGGGACCCATTTTAATGGCTACACCTTC.

The CDR3 protein is CASTSPSGFFKNEQFF. In DNA form, the CDR3 reads TGTGCCAGCACGTCCCCGTCAGGGTTCTTTAAAAATGAGCAGTTCTTC. The chain employs TRBV2 and TRBJ2-1; tentatively, D is TRBD1 (5 bases). Trimming stripped 7 bases from V and 7 bases from J, with 23 bases between. This CDR3 spans 16 amino acids. The germline gives CDR1 SNHLY, CDR2 FYNNEI. Together with reference TRBV2 and TRBJ2-1, the CDR3 gives the full variable domain: EPEVTQTPSHQVTQMGQEVILRCVPISNHLYFYWYRQILGQKVEFLVSFYNNEISEKSEIFDDQFSVERPDGSNFTLKIRSTKLEDSAMYFCASTSPSGFFKNEQFFGPGTRLTVL.

This clone appeared a few times. This chain joins TRBV5-1 and TRBJ2-3; 8 positions agree with TRBD2. Germline lookup yields CDR1 SGHRS and CDR2 YFSETQ. The CDR3 extends over 14 amino acids. Trimming took 4 bases from V and 3 from J; bases not matched to a gene: 4. Written as DNA, the CDR3 is TGCGCCAGCAGCCGCGGGGGGTTTACAGATACGCAGTATTTT. It specifies CASSRGGFTDTQYF.

The V and J genes are TRBV6-5 and TRBJ1-3; D perhaps matches TRBD1 (5 bases). Germline V gives CDR1 MNHEY, CDR2 SVGAGI. Trimming took off 8 bases at V and 2 bases at J, with 16 bases between the two ends. The CDR3 has 15 residues. Here the CDR3 DNA reads TGTGCCAGCCAGAGGTATGGAGGGGCTGGAAACACCATATATTTT. Protein: CASQRYGGAGNTIYF.

J is TRBJ1-2 and V is TRBV21-1; the table's TRBD1 call for D was not verified on the DNA. TRBV21-1 is designated a pseudogene. The CDR3 is 16 amino acids. This CDR3 is CASSKVGRVINYGYTF. The DNA for the CDR3 is TGTGCCAGCAGCAAAGTCGGCAGGGTGATTAACTATGGCTACACCTTC.

This chain uses TRBV4-2 with TRBJ2-7; TRBD2 matches at 12 bases. Germline values: CDR1 LGHNA, CDR2 YNFKEQ. V dropped 5 bases and J dropped 2; count of bases not matched to a gene: 4. This CDR3 is 15 amino acids long. CDR3 in amino acids: CASSSRLAGAYEQYF. Here the CDR3 DNA reads TGTGCCAGCAGCTCCCGACTAGCGGGGGCCTACGAGCAGTACTTC.

The rearrangement uses TRBV27 and TRBJ2-2; 10 bases map to TRBD1. The CDR3 length is 15 residues. V lost 5 bases, J lost 7 bases, and 7 bases stayed unmatched. Germline V gene data show CDR1 as MNHEY and CDR2 as SMNVEV (reference sequence). CDR3 residues: CASSPRQGAFGELFF. The DNA for the CDR3 is TGTGCCAGCAGTCCCCGACAGGGGGCGTTCGGGGAGCTGTTTTTT.

This clone was counted between two and nine times. The chain uses TRBV6-6 and TRBJ1-5, with unresolved D. Looked up from germline, CDR1 is MNHNY and CDR2 is SVGAGI (reference sequence). This CDR3 has 15 residues. V was pared by 0 bases and J by 0 bases, with 6 bases between. This chain's CDR3 is CASSYSVYSNQPQHF. CDR3 bases: TGTGCCAGCAGTTACTCGGTTTATAGCAATCAGCCCCAGCATTTT.

The gene calls are TRBV6-6 and TRBJ1-5; no clear D. The CDR3 runs 12 residues. Trimming cost V 6 bases and J 5 bases, with 8 bases left between them. The germline CDR1 and CDR2 sequences are MNHNY and SVGAGI (reference sequence). CDR3 protein: CASSPRDQPQHF. The CDR3 DNA sequence: TGTGCCAGCAGCCCCAGAGATCAGCCCCAGCATTTT.

CDR3 in DNA: TGTGCCAGTAGTGCCCGGGACTCCGGCGGGCCCCAGCATTTT. The encoded protein is CASSARDSGGPQHF. The V call is TRBV19, the J call TRBJ1-5; D may be TRBD1 (5 bases). Germline V gene lookup returns CDR1 LNHDA and CDR2 SQIVND (reference sequence). Trimming cost V 5 bases and J 9 bases, with 17 bases left between them. This CDR3 region has 14 residues.

The chain links TRBV29-1 to TRBJ2-2; D remains ambiguous. The CDR3 is 13 residues long. The germline gives CDR1 SQVTM, CDR2 ANQGSEA. With 7 bases removed from V and 3 bases from J, the gap between germline ends came to 12 bases. The CDR3 protein is CSASGSDTGELFF. CDR3 nucleotides: TGCAGCGCGTCCGGGTCCGACACCGGGGAGCTGTTTTTT.

The CDR3 protein is CASRTGTGIGEQYF. CDR3 in DNA: TGTGCCAGCCGAACCGGGACAGGGATAGGCGAGCAGTACTTC. The chain carries TRBV19 and TRBJ2-7; TRBD1 matches 9 bases. The CDR3 length is 14 residues. CDR1 LNHDA and CDR2 SQIVND come from the germline V gene (reference sequence). Germline trimming cut 9 bases from V and 6 bases from J; bases unmatched to any gene: 12.